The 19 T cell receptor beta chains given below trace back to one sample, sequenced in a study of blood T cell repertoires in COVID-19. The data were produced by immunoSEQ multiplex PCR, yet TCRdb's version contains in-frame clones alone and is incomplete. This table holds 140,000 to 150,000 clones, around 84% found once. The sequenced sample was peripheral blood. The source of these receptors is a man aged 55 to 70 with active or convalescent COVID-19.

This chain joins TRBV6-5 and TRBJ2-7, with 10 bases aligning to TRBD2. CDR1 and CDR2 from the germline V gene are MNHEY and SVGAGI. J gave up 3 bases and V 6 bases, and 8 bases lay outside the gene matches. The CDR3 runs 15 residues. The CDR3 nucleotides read TGTGCCAGCAGACCCCCTAGCGGGGGTTTCTACGAGCAGTACTTC. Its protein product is CASRPPSGGFYEQYF.

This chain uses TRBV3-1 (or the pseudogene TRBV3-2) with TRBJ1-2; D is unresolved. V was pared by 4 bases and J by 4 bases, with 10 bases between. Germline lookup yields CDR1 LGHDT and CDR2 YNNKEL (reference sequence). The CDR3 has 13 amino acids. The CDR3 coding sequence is TGTGCCAGCAGCCCCGGGTCCCTCTATGGCTACACCTTC. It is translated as CASSPGSLYGYTF.

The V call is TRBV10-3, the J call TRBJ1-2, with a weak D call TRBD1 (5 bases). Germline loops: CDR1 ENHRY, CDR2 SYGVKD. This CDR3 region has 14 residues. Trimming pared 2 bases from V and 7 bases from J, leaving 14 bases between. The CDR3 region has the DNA TGTGCCATCAGTGAGGACGCCAGGGCAGCTGGCTACACCTTC. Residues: CAISEDARAAGYTF.

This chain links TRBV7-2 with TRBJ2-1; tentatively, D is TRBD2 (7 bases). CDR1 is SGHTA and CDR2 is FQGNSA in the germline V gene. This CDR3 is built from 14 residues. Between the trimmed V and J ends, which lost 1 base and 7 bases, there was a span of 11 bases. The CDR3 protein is CASSLVGGRNEQFF. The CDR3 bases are TGTGCCAGCAGCTTAGTGGGGGGGCGGAATGAGCAGTTCTTC.

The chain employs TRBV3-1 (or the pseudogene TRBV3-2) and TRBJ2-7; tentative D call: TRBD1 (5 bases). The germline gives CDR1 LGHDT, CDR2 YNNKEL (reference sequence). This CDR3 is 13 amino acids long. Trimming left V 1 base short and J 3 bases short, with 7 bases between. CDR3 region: CASSQVTDYEQYF. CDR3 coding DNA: TGTGCCAGCAGCCAAGTGACAGACTACGAGCAGTACTTC.

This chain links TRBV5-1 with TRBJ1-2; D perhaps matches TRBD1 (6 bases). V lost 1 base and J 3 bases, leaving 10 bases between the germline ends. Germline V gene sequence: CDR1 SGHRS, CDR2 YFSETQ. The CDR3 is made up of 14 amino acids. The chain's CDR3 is CASSLYAGDYGYTF. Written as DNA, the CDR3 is TGCGCCAGCAGCTTGTATGCAGGGGACTATGGCTACACCTTC.

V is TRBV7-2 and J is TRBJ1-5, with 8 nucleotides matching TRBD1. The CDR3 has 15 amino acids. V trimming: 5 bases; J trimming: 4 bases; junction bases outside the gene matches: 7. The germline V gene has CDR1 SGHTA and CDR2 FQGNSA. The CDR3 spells CASSLFRGLNQPQHF. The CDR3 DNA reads TGTGCCAGCAGCCTTTTCAGGGGGCTAAATCAGCCCCAGCATTTT.

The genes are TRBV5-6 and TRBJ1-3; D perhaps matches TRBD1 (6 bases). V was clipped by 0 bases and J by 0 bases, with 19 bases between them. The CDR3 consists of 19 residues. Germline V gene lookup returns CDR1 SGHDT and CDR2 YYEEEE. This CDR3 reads CASSLGARVGQTSGNTIYF. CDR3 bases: TGTGCCAGCAGCTTGGGGGCCCGCGTCGGACAGACCTCTGGAAACACCATATATTTT.

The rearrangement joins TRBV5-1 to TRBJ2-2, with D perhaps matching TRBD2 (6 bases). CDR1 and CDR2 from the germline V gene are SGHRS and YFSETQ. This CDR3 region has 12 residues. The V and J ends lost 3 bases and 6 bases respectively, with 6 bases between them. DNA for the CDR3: TGCGCCAGCAGCTGGGAGGCCGGGGAGCTGTTTTTT. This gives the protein CASSWEAGELFF. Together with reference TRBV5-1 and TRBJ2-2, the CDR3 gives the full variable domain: KAGVTQTPRYLIKTRGQQVTLSCSPISGHRSVSWYQQTPGQGLQFLFEYFSETQRNKGNFPGRFSGRQFSNSRSEMNVSTLELGDSALYLCASSWEAGELFFGEGSRLTVL.

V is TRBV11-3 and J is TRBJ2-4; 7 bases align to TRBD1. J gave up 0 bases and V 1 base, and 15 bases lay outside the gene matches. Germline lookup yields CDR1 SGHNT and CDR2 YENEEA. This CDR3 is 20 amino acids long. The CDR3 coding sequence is TGTGCCAGCAGCTTAGTCGTCGGACAGGAGATATTTCTAGCCAAAAACATTCAGTACTTC. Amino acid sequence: CASSLVVGQEIFLAKNIQYF.

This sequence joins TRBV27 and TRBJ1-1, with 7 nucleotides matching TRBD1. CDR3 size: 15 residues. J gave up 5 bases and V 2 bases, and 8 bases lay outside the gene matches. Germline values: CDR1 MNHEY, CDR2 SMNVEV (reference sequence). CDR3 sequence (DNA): TGTGCCAGCAGTTTAGTGGAGGGGGCGAATACTGAAGCTTTCTTT. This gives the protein CASSLVEGANTEAFF.

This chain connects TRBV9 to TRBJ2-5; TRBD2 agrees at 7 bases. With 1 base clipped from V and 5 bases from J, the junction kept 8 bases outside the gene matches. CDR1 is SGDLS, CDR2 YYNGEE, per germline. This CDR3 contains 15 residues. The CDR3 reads CASSVRSGTTETQYF. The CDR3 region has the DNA TGTGCCAGCAGCGTACGATCCGGGACTACGGAGACCCAGTACTTC. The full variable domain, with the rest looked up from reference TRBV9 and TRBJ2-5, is DSGVTQTPKHLITATGQRVTLRCSPRSGDLSVYWYQQSLDQGLQFLIQYYNGEERAKGNILERFSAQQFPDLHSELNLSSLELGDSALYFCASSVRSGTTETQYFGPGTRLLVL.

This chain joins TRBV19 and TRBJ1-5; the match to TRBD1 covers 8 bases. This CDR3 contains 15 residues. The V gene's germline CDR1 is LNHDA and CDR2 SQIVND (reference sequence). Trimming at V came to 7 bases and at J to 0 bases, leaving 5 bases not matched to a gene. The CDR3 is CASKIQGGSNQPQHF. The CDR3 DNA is TGTGCCAGTAAGATACAGGGGGGTAGCAATCAGCCCCAGCATTTT. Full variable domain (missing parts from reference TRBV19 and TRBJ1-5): DGGITQSPKYLFRKEGQNVTLSCEQNLNHDAMYWYRQDPGQGLRLIYYSQIVNDFQKGDIAEGYSVSREKKESFPLTVTSAQKNPTAFYLCASKIQGGSNQPQHFGDGTRLSIL.

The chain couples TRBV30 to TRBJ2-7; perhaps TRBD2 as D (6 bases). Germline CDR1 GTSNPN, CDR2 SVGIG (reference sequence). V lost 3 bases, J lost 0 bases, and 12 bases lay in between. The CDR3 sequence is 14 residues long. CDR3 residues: CAWRGGVSSYEQYF. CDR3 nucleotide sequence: TGTGCCTGGAGGGGCGGGGTTAGCTCCTACGAGCAGTACTTC.

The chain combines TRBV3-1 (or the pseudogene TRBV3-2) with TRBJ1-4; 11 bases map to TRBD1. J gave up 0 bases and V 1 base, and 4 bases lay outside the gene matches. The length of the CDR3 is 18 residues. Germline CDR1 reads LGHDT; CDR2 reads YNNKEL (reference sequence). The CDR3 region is CASSQVPGQGATNEKLFF. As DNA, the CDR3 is TGTGCCAGCAGCCAAGTCCCGGGACAGGGGGCAACTAATGAAAAACTGTTTTTT.

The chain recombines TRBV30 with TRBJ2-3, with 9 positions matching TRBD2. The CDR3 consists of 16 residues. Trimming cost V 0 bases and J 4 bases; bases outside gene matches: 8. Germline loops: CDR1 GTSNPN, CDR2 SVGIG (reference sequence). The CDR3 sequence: CAWSVQLAGGSDTQYF. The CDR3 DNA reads TGTGCCTGGAGTGTACAACTAGCGGGTGGGTCAGATACGCAGTATTTT.

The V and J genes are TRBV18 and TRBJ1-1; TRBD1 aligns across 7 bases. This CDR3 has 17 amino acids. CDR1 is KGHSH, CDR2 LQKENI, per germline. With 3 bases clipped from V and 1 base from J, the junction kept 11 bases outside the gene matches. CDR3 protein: CASSPRTGSIPNTEAFF. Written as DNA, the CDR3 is TGTGCCAGCTCACCTCGGACAGGTTCCATCCCGAACACTGAAGCTTTCTTT.

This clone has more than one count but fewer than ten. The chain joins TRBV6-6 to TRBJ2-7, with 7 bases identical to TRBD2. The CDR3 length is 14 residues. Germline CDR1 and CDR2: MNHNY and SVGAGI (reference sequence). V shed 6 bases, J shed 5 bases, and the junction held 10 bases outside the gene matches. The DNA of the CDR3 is TGTGCCAGCAGCGCTGGACTAGTTCTGGACGAGCAGTACGTC. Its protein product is CASSAGLVLDEQYV.

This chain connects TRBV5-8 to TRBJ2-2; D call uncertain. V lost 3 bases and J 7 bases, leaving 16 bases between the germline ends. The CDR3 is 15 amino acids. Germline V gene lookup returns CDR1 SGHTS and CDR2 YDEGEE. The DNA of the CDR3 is TGTGCCAGCAGCTCGCGCTTCTATTCGGGCGGGGAGCTGTTTTTT. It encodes CASSSRFYSGGELFF.